The rows below give T cell receptor beta chains drawn from one sample of a study of shared clonotypes between healthy human individuals. Produced via immunoSEQ multiplex PCR; TCRdb's table is partial and in-frame only. This table has approximately 2,300,000 clones, under 95% appearing once. The sequencing input was naive CD4+ T cells from PBMCs. The source of these receptors is a man aged 18 to 29 in good health. Some clones in this sample may be carry-over from other donors' samples. The CDR3 runs from the conserved cysteine through the conserved F or W. The D gene is left open where the match is weak. Clone size is given for some rows only: seen once, a few or many times, or a class if the clone is expanded.

J | size | V | D | CDR3 | DNA
TRBJ1-2 | - | TRBV30 | - | CAWSVPGNYGYTF | TGTGCCTGGAGTGTACCAGGGAACTATGGCTACACCTTC
TRBJ2-3 | - | TRBV10-3 | TRBD2 | CAIRPAGAGDTQYF | TGTGCCATCCGGCCAGCGGGGGCCGGGGATACGCAGTATTTT
TRBJ2-1 | once | TRBV5-1 | TRBD1 | CASSLTGGTDNEQFF | TGCGCCAGCAGCTTGACAGGGGGAACGGACAATGAGCAGTTCTTC
TRBJ2-4 | - | TRBV6-4 | TRBD1 | CASRYRGPKNIQYF | TGTGCCAGCAGATACAGGGGGCCCAAAAACATTCAGTACTTC
TRBJ1-6 | - | TRBV30 | - | CAWSEPPVRTENSYNSPLHF | TGTGCCTGGAGTGAGCCACCCGTCCGGACAGAAAACTCCTATAATTCACCCCTCCACTTT
TRBJ1-5 | - | TRBV19 | TRBD1 | CASRFLNRGAQPQHF | TGTGCCAGTAGGTTCCTCAACAGGGGAGCACAGCCCCAGCATTTT
TRBJ2-5 | - | TRBV19 | - | CASSIFPTETQYF | TGTGCCAGTAGTATTTTCCCGACGGAGACCCAGTACTTC
TRBJ2-5 | - | TRBV2 | TRBD1 | CASSLWTGGGETQYF | TGTGCCAGCAGTCTGTGGACAGGGGGTGGGGAGACCCAGTACTTC
TRBJ1-1 | - | TRBV28 | TRBD1 | CASSPRTGLNTEAFF | TGTGCCAGCAGTCCCCGGACAGGGTTGAACACTGAAGCTTTCTTT
TRBJ1-2 | - | TRBV6-1 | - | CASSWGGIANYGYTF | TGTGCCAGCTCCTGGGGTGGGATCGCTAACTATGGCTACACCTTC
TRBJ2-1 | - | TRBV5-1 | - | CASSSGAGSSYNEQFF | TGCGCCAGCAGCTCCGGGGCGGGGAGCTCCTACAATGAGCAGTTCTTC
TRBJ2-1 | - | TRBV5-1 | TRBD1 | CASSLKWTGSIDEQFF | TGCGCCAGCAGCTTAAAGTGGACAGGGTCAATTGATGAGCAGTTCTTC
TRBJ1-1 | - | TRBV4-1 | - | CASSHGTGQQGNTEAFF | TGCGCCAGCAGCCACGGGACCGGACAACAGGGGAACACTGAAGCTTTCTTT
TRBJ2-7 | - | TRBV9 | - | CASSVRGGYSYEQYF | TGTGCCAGCAGCGTCAGAGGGGGGTACTCCTACGAGCAGTACTTC
TRBJ2-1 | - | TRBV28 | TRBD2 | CASRGRLAGNYNEQFF | TGTGCCAGCAGAGGAAGACTAGCGGGTAATTACAATGAGCAGTTCTTC
TRBJ1-1 | - | TRBV28 | TRBD1 | CASRAGQVRAEAFF | TGTGCCAGCAGGGCGGGACAGGTCAGGGCTGAAGCTTTCTTT
TRBJ1-5 | - | TRBV5-1 | - | CASSLEGGNNQPQHF | TGCGCCAGCAGCTTGGAAGGGGGGAACAATCAGCCCCAGCATTTT
TRBJ2-1 | once | TRBV27 | TRBD2 | CASSLLRGTRKSHEQFF | TGTGCCAGCAGTTTATTACGTGGGACTAGGAAGTCCCATGAGCAGTTCTTC
TRBJ1-1 | - | TRBV5-1 | TRBD1 | CASSLMYRGPETEAFF | TGCGCCAGCAGCTTAATGTACAGGGGGCCGGAGACTGAAGCTTTCTTT
TRBJ1-5 | - | TRBV2 | - | CASSPGLGNQPQHF | TGTGCCAGCAGTCCGGGACTGGGCAATCAGCCCCAGCATTTT
TRBJ2-5 | - | TRBV7-2 | - | CASSQWVIGGETQYF | TGTGCCAGCAGCCAGTGGGTTATCGGGGGAGAGACCCAGTACTTC
TRBJ1-1 | - | TRBV15 | - | CATSRGGAYTEAFF | TGTGCCACCAGCAGGGGGGGGGCGTACACTGAAGCTTTCTTT
TRBJ2-2 | - | TRBV28 | TRBD2 | CASSLFGLAGGNTGELFF | TGTGCCAGCAGTTTATTCGGACTAGCGGGGGGGAACACCGGGGAGCTGTTTTTT
TRBJ2-2 | once | TRBV6-5 | TRBD1 | CASRIGQVNTGELFF | TGTGCCAGCAGGATCGGACAGGTGAACACCGGGGAGCTGTTTTTT
TRBJ2-1 | - | TRBV25-1 | TRBD2 | CASSEREGIHNEQFF | TGTGCCAGCAGTGAACGGGAGGGCATCCACAATGAGCAGTTCTTC
TRBJ2-4 | - | TRBV7-9 | - | CASSGLAKNIQYF | TGTGCCAGCAGCGGACTAGCCAAAAACATTCAGTACTTC
TRBJ2-1 | - | TRBV27 | - | CASSSERSNDEQFF | TGTGCCAGCAGTTCCGAGCGTAGTAACGATGAGCAGTTCTTC
TRBJ2-7 | - | TRBV5-1 | - | CASSSLQGTYEQYF | TGCGCCAGCAGCAGTCTTCAGGGTACCTACGAGCAGTACTTC
TRBJ2-3 | once | TRBV4-2 | TRBD1 | CASSQEVPTGGSTDTQYF | TGTGCCAGCAGCCAAGAAGTCCCGACAGGGGGTAGCACAGATACGCAGTATTTT
TRBJ2-7 | - | TRBV28 | TRBD2 | CASSSGTSGKNEQYF | TGTGCCAGCAGTTCCGGGACTAGCGGAAAAAACGAGCAGTACTTC
TRBJ2-1 | - | TRBV5-1 | - | CASSLAPRGGYNEQFF | TGCGCCAGCAGCTTGGCCCCTAGGGGGGGGTACAATGAGCAGTTCTTC
TRBJ2-7 | - | TRBV19 | - | CASSKGQPYEQYF | TGTGCCAGTAGTAAGGGGCAACCCTACGAGCAGTACTTC
TRBJ2-6 | once | TRBV29-1 | - | CSVSTGSSGANVLTF | TGCAGCGTATCTACAGGGAGCTCTGGGGCCAACGTCCTGACTTTC
TRBJ2-1 | - | TRBV9 | - | CASSPTVAGPYNEQFF | TGTGCCAGCAGCCCGACAGTGGCGGGACCCTACAATGAGCAGTTCTTC
TRBJ1-3 | - | TRBV11-2 | - | CASSLAGPGNTIYF | TGTGCCAGCAGCTTAGCAGGTCCTGGAAACACCATATATTTT
TRBJ2-1 | - | TRBV4-1 | TRBD2 | CASSQVISGINNEQFF | TGCGCCAGCAGCCAAGTTATTAGCGGGATTAACAATGAGCAGTTCTTC
TRBJ2-2 | - | TRBV7-6 | - | CASSLETSAAAGELFF | TGTGCCAGCAGCTTAGAGACAAGCGCGGCCGCCGGGGAGCTGTTTTTT
TRBJ2-1 | - | TRBV5-1 | TRBD1 | CASSFRDSTYNEQFF | TGCGCCAGCAGCTTCCGGGACAGTACTTACAATGAGCAGTTCTTC
TRBJ2-5 | - | TRBV5-1 | TRBD1 | CASSPTGGSASETQYF | TGCGCCAGCAGCCCAACAGGGGGGTCAGCGTCGGAGACCCAGTACTTC
TRBJ1-5 | - | TRBV6-1 | TRBD1 | CASSSTGVLQPQHF | TGTGCCAGCAGCTCAACAGGGGTGCTCCAGCCCCAGCATTTT
TRBJ2-2 | - | TRBV5-1 | - | CASSLVTAANTGELFF | TGCGCCAGCAGCTTGGTGACCGCTGCGAACACCGGGGAGCTGTTTTTT